A selection of T cell receptor beta chains follows, all from one sample in a study of control samples from healthy donors and cancer patients. Generated by immunoSEQ multiplex PCR, the TCRdb table keeps only in-frame clones and is missing some. The sample lists 68,000 or so clones, 83% seen once, with roughly 14% in the top ten. Sequencing was done on a sample of blood. All receptors come from a man in his sixties in good health. Each CDR3 is given with its conserved first and last residue. The D gene is left open where the match is weak. Clone size is stated in some rows and not others, as once, few, many or a class when expanded.

J gene: TRBJ2-7
V gene: TRBV14
D gene: TRBD2
clone size: once
CDR3 DNA: TGTGCCAGCAGCCAAAGGACTAGCGGGTTAACTACCTCCTACGAGCAGTACTTC
CDR3 protein: CASSQRTSGLTTSYEQYF

J gene: TRBJ2-3
V gene: TRBV5-1
D gene: NA
clone size: NA
CDR3 DNA: TGCGCCAGCAGCTTGATGAATCCCGGGGATACGCAGTATTTT
CDR3 protein: CASSLMNPGDTQYF

J gene: TRBJ2-5
V gene: TRBV7-2
D gene: TRBD2
clone size: NA
CDR3 DNA: TGTGCCAGCCAGAGGGAGGGCTTGGAGACCCAGTACTTC
CDR3 protein: CASQREGLETQYF

J gene: TRBJ1-6
V gene: TRBV3-1/TRBV3-2
D gene: TRBD1
clone size: NA
CDR3 DNA: TGTGCCAGCAGCCCCTTCCGGGGACAGGTTTATTCACCCCTCCACTTT
CDR3 protein: CASSPFRGQVYSPLHF

J gene: TRBJ2-3
V gene: TRBV7-2
D gene: NA
clone size: NA
CDR3 DNA: TGTGCCAGCAGCCCAGCAGGAGGGGTGGATACGCAGTATTTT
CDR3 protein: CASSPAGGVDTQYF

J gene: TRBJ2-3
V gene: TRBV5-1
D gene: NA
clone size: few
CDR3 DNA: TGCGCCAGCAGCTTGGCCACAGGGGATACGCAGTATTTT
CDR3 protein: CASSLATGDTQYF

J gene: TRBJ2-7
V gene: TRBV27
D gene: TRBD1
clone size: NA
CDR3 DNA: TGTGCCAGCAGTCAGGGACAGGGGCTCTCCTACGAGCAGTACTTC
CDR3 protein: CASSQGQGLSYEQYF

J gene: TRBJ2-3
V gene: TRBV11-3
D gene: NA
clone size: NA
CDR3 DNA: TGTGCCAGCAGCTCGGGGAAAACTAGCACAGATACGCAGTATTTT
CDR3 protein: CASSSGKTSTDTQYF

J gene: TRBJ1-5
V gene: TRBV25-1
D gene: TRBD1
clone size: NA
CDR3 DNA: TGTGCCAGCGGGGGGACAGGGTTCCAGCCCCAGCATTTT
CDR3 protein: CASGGTGFQPQHF

J gene: TRBJ2-1
V gene: TRBV11-3
D gene: TRBD2
clone size: many
CDR3 DNA: TGTGCCAGCAGCTTGGGACTATCCGACTACAATGAGCAGTTCTTC
CDR3 protein: CASSLGLSDYNEQFF

J gene: TRBJ1-6
V gene: TRBV30
D gene: NA
clone size: NA
CDR3 DNA: TGTGCCTGGAACTTACCGAATTCACCCCTCCACTTT
CDR3 protein: CAWNLPNSPLHF

J gene: TRBJ2-3
V gene: TRBV12-3/TRBV12-4
D gene: NA
clone size: NA
CDR3 DNA: TGTGCCAGCAAGGTATTAGATACGCAGTATTTT
CDR3 protein: CASKVLDTQYF

J gene: TRBJ1-1
V gene: TRBV4-2
D gene: NA
clone size: NA
CDR3 DNA: TGTGCCAGCAGCCATTGGGGGACTGAAGCTTTCTTT
CDR3 protein: CASSHWGTEAFF

J gene: TRBJ2-7
V gene: TRBV11-2
D gene: NA
clone size: NA
CDR3 DNA: TGTGCCAGCAGCTTTGACGGCTACGAGCAGTACTTC
CDR3 protein: CASSFDGYEQYF

J gene: TRBJ2-7
V gene: TRBV29-1
D gene: NA
clone size: NA
CDR3 DNA: TGCAGCGTCACCATCGGGACCCCTCCGGGCTACGAGCAGTACTTC
CDR3 protein: CSVTIGTPPGYEQYF

J gene: TRBJ2-2
V gene: TRBV28
D gene: TRBD1
clone size: NA
CDR3 DNA: TGTGCCAGCAGGGGGGGACAGGGGTCCGGGGAGCTGTTTTTT
CDR3 protein: CASRGGQGSGELFF

J gene: TRBJ2-1
V gene: TRBV6-4
D gene: TRBD2
clone size: NA
CDR3 DNA: TGTGCCAGCAGTGACAGTAGGCTAGCGGGAGATGATGAGCAGTTCTTC
CDR3 protein: CASSDSRLAGDDEQFF

J gene: TRBJ2-7
V gene: TRBV9
D gene: NA
clone size: NA
CDR3 DNA: TGTGCCAGCAGCGTAGAAGGGACCAACTACGAGCAGTACTTC
CDR3 protein: CASSVEGTNYEQYF

J gene: TRBJ1-2
V gene: TRBV7-9
D gene: TRBD1
clone size: NA
CDR3 DNA: TGTGCCAGCAGCCTCGACCTGACAGGGGGGCATGGCTACACCTTC
CDR3 protein: CASSLDLTGGHGYTF

J gene: TRBJ1-5
V gene: TRBV18
D gene: NA
clone size: NA
CDR3 DNA: TGTGCCAGCTCACCCGGACAGAATAGCAATCAGCCCCAGCATTTT
CDR3 protein: CASSPGQNSNQPQHF

J gene: TRBJ2-7
V gene: TRBV6-2/TRBV6-3
D gene: NA
clone size: NA
CDR3 DNA: TGTGCCAGCAGTGCCCAGGGTCCTTTCTACGAGCAGTACTTC
CDR3 protein: CASSAQGPFYEQYF

J gene: TRBJ1-6
V gene: TRBV6-5
D gene: NA
clone size: NA
CDR3 DNA: TGTGCCAGCAGTCGAGGGTCCTATAATTCACCCCTCCACTTT
CDR3 protein: CASSRGSYNSPLHF

J gene: TRBJ1-4
V gene: TRBV28
D gene: NA
clone size: once
CDR3 DNA: TGTGCCAGCAGTTCTATCGCAACTAATGAAAAACTGTTTTTT
CDR3 protein: CASSSIATNEKLFF

J gene: TRBJ2-7
V gene: TRBV3-1/TRBV3-2
D gene: NA
clone size: once
CDR3 DNA: TGTGCCAGCAGCCAGGCAGTGAGGGAGCAGTACTTC
CDR3 protein: CASSQAVREQYF

J gene: TRBJ2-3
V gene: TRBV13
D gene: NA
clone size: NA
CDR3 DNA: TGTGCCAGCAGCTTATGGGCGGCCACAGATACGCAGTATTTT
CDR3 protein: CASSLWAATDTQYF

J gene: TRBJ1-2
V gene: TRBV27
D gene: NA
clone size: NA
CDR3 DNA: TGTGCCAGCAGTTCAGGGAACTATGGCTACACCTTC
CDR3 protein: CASSSGNYGYTF

J gene: TRBJ2-7
V gene: TRBV6-5
D gene: TRBD1
clone size: few
CDR3 DNA: TGTGCCAGCAGAAGAACAGGGGGCCCAGGGCAGTACTTC
CDR3 protein: CASRRTGGPGQYF

J gene: TRBJ1-6
V gene: TRBV4-3
D gene: NA
clone size: NA
CDR3 DNA: TGCGCCAGCAGCCAAGTGGTACAGAGCTCCTATAATTCACCCCTCCACTTT
CDR3 protein: CASSQVVQSSYNSPLHF

J gene: TRBJ2-7
V gene: TRBV19
D gene: NA
clone size: NA
CDR3 DNA: TGTGCCAGTAGTACCTTAATGTTCTACGAGCAGTACTTC
CDR3 protein: CASSTLMFYEQYF

J gene: TRBJ2-7
V gene: TRBV19
D gene: NA
clone size: NA
CDR3 DNA: TGTGCCAGTAGTATCGCGGCTGTTCAATCCTACGAGCAGTACTTC
CDR3 protein: CASSIAAVQSYEQYF

J gene: TRBJ1-4
V gene: TRBV7-8
D gene: NA
clone size: NA
CDR3 DNA: TGTGCCAGCAGCCGAGGGGTGCGGGGGGGATTAGGTGAAAAACTGTTTTTT
CDR3 protein: CASSRGVRGGLGEKLFF